One sample yielded the 28 T cell receptor beta chains listed below, sequenced in a study of T cells in Graves' hyperthyroidism and ophthalmopathy. TCR beta CDR3 sequences were amplified from RNA transcripts. The HTBI primer set served for first-round RT-PCR of the TCR CDR3. One entry per CDR3 protein, called by TCRdb with MiXCR from the multiplex PCR reads. The table includes some 420,000 distinct CDR3 sequences, about 13% detected once. The sequenced sample was blood. These receptors originate from a woman aged 18-35 years with Graves' hyperthyroidism.

This chain connects TRBV6-1 to TRBJ2-4; D ambiguous. This CDR3 has 13 amino acids. The germline gives CDR1 MNHNS, CDR2 SASEGT. Trimming pared 2 bases from V and 3 bases from J, leaving 5 bases between. CDR3 coding DNA: TGTGCCAGCAGTGAAAGTGGCAAAAACATTCAGTACTTC. It encodes CASSESGKNIQYF.

This clonotype has a count of ten or more. V and J are TRBV30 and TRBJ1-5, with a tentative D call TRBD1 (5 bases). In germline, CDR1 is GTSNPN, CDR2 SVGIG (reference sequence). The CDR3 has 14 amino acids. The germline V and J ends were trimmed by 2 bases and 4 bases, with 12 bases remaining between them. The CDR3 protein is CAWSLAGGNQPQHF. For the CDR3, the DNA is TGTGCCTGGAGTCTAGCCGGGGGAAATCAGCCCCAGCATTTT.

This clonotype was detected ten times or more. This sequence joins TRBV27 and TRBJ2-3; either TRBD1 or TRBD2 may supply D (6 bases each). V was cut by 8 bases and J by 3 bases, with 18 bases left in between. The CDR3 has 15 residues. The germline CDR1 and CDR2 sequences are MNHEY and SMNVEV (reference sequence). In nucleotides, the CDR3 is TGTGCCAGCCGAAAGTGGAGGGGGATGACAGATACGCAGTATTTT. It translates to CASRKWRGMTDTQYF.

This rearrangement joins TRBV10-3 to TRBJ2-1, with D possibly TRBD1 on 5 matching bases. The CDR3 runs to 12 residues. Trimming removed 3 bases from V and 9 bases from J, with 9 bases in between. CDR1 is ENHRY, CDR2 SYGVKD, per germline. The CDR3 loop is CAISDRDGEQFF. In DNA, the CDR3 is TGTGCCATCAGTGACAGGGATGGTGAGCAGTTCTTC.

This clonotype has ten or more counts. The V call is TRBV9, the J call TRBJ2-7, with 11 bases identical to TRBD2. J gave up 2 bases and V 0 bases, and 4 bases lay outside the gene matches. Per the germline V gene, CDR1 is SGDLS and CDR2 is YYNGEE. The CDR3 is 16 amino acids. For the CDR3, the DNA is TGTGCCAGCAGCGTAGCAGTAGCGGGGGGGCCCTACGAGCAGTACTTC. The encoded protein is CASSVAVAGGPYEQYF. Drawing the rest from reference TRBV9 and TRBJ2-7, the complete variable domain is DSGVTQTPKHLITATGQRVTLRCSPRSGDLSVYWYQQSLDQGLQFLIQYYNGEERAKGNILERFSAQQFPDLHSELNLSSLELGDSALYFCASSVAVAGGPYEQYFGPGTRLTVT.

V usage is TRBV12-3 or TRBV12-4 and J usage is TRBJ1-1; D gene unclear. Trimming took off 5 bases at V and 1 base at J, with 14 bases between the two ends. The CDR3 covers 15 residues. CDR3: CASSIRGWENTEAFF. The CDR3 DNA sequence: TGTGCCAGCAGTATCAGAGGATGGGAGAACACTGAAGCTTTCTTT.

V is TRBV3-1 and J is TRBJ1-2; weak D call: TRBD1 (5 bases). The CDR3 extends over 15 amino acids. The germline gives CDR1 LGHDT, CDR2 YNNKEL (reference sequence). Trimming shortened V by 1 base and J by 1 base, and 10 bases separated the two germline ends. The CDR3 region is CASSQGPGNNYGYTF. The CDR3 DNA sequence: TGTGCCAGCAGCCAAGGGCCAGGGAATAACTATGGCTACACCTTC.

This clonotype was picked up a small number of times. The V call is TRBV28, the J call TRBJ2-7, with a weak D call TRBD1 (5 bases). CDR3 length equals 13 residues. V was cut by 2 bases and J by 4 bases, with 9 bases left in between. The V gene's germline CDR1 is MDHEN and CDR2 SYDVKM. The CDR3 nucleotides read TGTGCCAGCAGTTTAGACAGCAATTACGAGCAGTACTTC. Amino acids: CASSLDSNYEQYF.

This clonotype has at least ten counts. The chain combines TRBV28 with TRBJ2-1; no firm D call. There are 12 residues in the CDR3. From germline, CDR1 is MDHEN and CDR2 SYDVKM. Trimming took 7 bases from V and 2 from J, leaving 6 bases between them. Written as DNA, the CDR3 is TGTGCCAGCATGCAGGCCTACAATGAGCAGTTCTTC. This encodes CASMQAYNEQFF.

There are a few counts of this clonotype. J is TRBJ2-1 and V is TRBV19; 10 bases map to TRBD2. This CDR3 comprises 17 residues. V lost 2 bases, J lost 0 bases, and 4 bases stayed unmatched. CDR1 is LNHDA and CDR2 is SQIVND in the germline V gene (reference sequence). CDR3 DNA: TGTGCCAGTAGTATAAACTTAGCGGGAGGCTCCTACAATGAGCAGTTCTTC. Translated: CASSINLAGGSYNEQFF.

The chain carries TRBV5-1 and TRBJ1-1; TRBD1 matches 8 bases. CDR1 is SGHRS, CDR2 YFSETQ, per germline. The V gene end was trimmed by 3 bases and the J gene end by 4 bases; junction bases not matched to a gene: 8. The CDR3 is 15 amino acids. The CDR3 DNA follows: TGCGCCAGCAGCTCTTCCGGGACAGGACCCACTGAAGCTTTCTTT. This codes for CASSSSGTGPTEAFF.

This clonotype came up a few times. The chain joins TRBV12-3 or TRBV12-4 to TRBJ1-5; no definite D call. The CDR3 sequence is 12 residues long. Deletions cut 6 bases from V and 6 bases from J, with 9 bases between. CDR3 residues: CASSKGFQPQHF. The DNA of the CDR3 is TGTGCCAGCAGCAAAGGGTTTCAGCCCCAGCATTTT.

This chain uses TRBV5-1 with TRBJ2-5, with a possible D match to TRBD2 (5 bases). V was pared by 0 bases and J by 4 bases, with 10 bases between. The CDR3 runs to 14 residues. Germline CDR1 is SGHRS and CDR2 is YFSETQ. The CDR3 region has the DNA TGCGCCAGCAGCTTGGGAGGGTTTAGAGAGACCCAGTACTTC. The encoded protein is CASSLGGFRETQYF.

The rearrangement uses TRBV20-1 and TRBJ2-2, with TRBD2 matching 11 bases. V was pared by 0 bases and J by 6 bases, with 6 bases of the junction left unmatched. The CDR3 runs 16 residues. Per the germline V gene, CDR1 is DFQATT and CDR2 is SNEGSKA (reference sequence). The CDR3 region is CSARDVSGRASGELFF. CDR3 bases: TGCAGTGCTAGAGATGTTAGCGGGAGGGCCTCCGGGGAGCTGTTTTTT.

Many counts were recorded for this clonotype. V and J are TRBV5-1 and TRBJ2-1; 7 nucleotides match TRBD1. V was pared by 8 bases and J by 0 bases, with 5 bases of the junction left unmatched. CDR1 and CDR2 from the germline V gene are SGHRS and YFSETQ. The CDR3 is made up of 14 amino acids. In nucleotides, the CDR3 is TGCGCCAGGGACAGGTCGCACTCCTACAATGAGCAGTTCTTC. As protein: CARDRSHSYNEQFF. Looking up the rest from reference TRBV5-1 and TRBJ2-1 gives the full variable domain: KAGVTQTPRYLIKTRGQQVTLSCSPISGHRSVSWYQQTPGQGLQFLFEYFSETQRNKGNFPGRFSGRQFSNSRSEMNVSTLELGDSALYLCARDRSHSYNEQFFGPGTRLTVL.

The chain joins TRBV12-3 or TRBV12-4 to TRBJ1-5; possible D gene TRBD1, 5 bases. The CDR3 loop spans 14 amino acids. V lost 3 bases and J lost 3, with 9 bases in between. CDR3 region: CASSLGVFNQPQHF. CDR3 bases: TGTGCCAGCAGTTTGGGGGTCTTCAATCAGCCCCAGCATTTT.

This clonotype was seen repeatedly, ten times or more. V gene TRBV18 combines with J gene TRBJ2-7; TRBD2 aligns across 9 bases. Trimming at V came to 1 base and at J to 5 bases, leaving 9 bases not matched to a gene. Germline V gene lookup returns CDR1 KGHSH and CDR2 LQKENI. The CDR3 consists of 16 residues. The CDR3 protein is CASSPLVPGLANEQYF. The CDR3 DNA follows: TGTGCCAGCTCACCACTTGTCCCGGGACTAGCAAACGAGCAGTACTTC.

This clonotype turned up a few times. The chain uses TRBV6-1 and TRBJ1-1; 7 bases fit TRBD1. V gave up 10 bases and J gave up 6 bases; unmatched junction bases: 11. The CDR3 runs to 13 residues. Germline V CDR1 and CDR2: MNHNS, SASEGT. The CDR3 loop is CAKHRGREAEAFF. The CDR3 DNA follows: TGTGCCAAACACAGGGGTCGGGAAGCTGAAGCTTTCTTT.

This clonotype was picked up many times. The chain joins TRBV2 to TRBJ1-6; a weak D match, TRBD1 (6 bases). This CDR3 region has 13 residues. In germline, CDR1 is SNHLY, CDR2 FYNNEI. The V end was cut by 6 bases, the J end by 7 bases, with 10 bases between. CDR3 sequence reads: CASRGGVNSPLHF. The DNA of the CDR3 is TGTGCCAGCAGAGGGGGTGTGAATTCACCCCTCCACTTT.

This clonotype was counted at least ten times. The rearrangement links TRBV18 to TRBJ2-3; D may be TRBD1 or TRBD2 (6 bases each). This CDR3 has 15 amino acids. Germline V gives CDR1 KGHSH, CDR2 LQKENI. V was clipped by 2 bases and J by 0 bases, with 9 bases between them. In nucleotides, the CDR3 is TGTGCCAGCTCACCAAGGGGGGTGAGCACAGATACGCAGTATTTT. Encoded protein: CASSPRGVSTDTQYF.

This clonotype was detected a few times. The chain couples TRBV6-5 to TRBJ1-2; D is perhaps TRBD1 (5 bases). The germline V gene encodes CDR1 MNHEY and CDR2 SVGAGI. The CDR3 covers 14 residues. Trimming took off 1 base at V and 5 bases at J, with 11 bases between the two ends. For the CDR3, the DNA is TGTGCCAGCAGTTACTTAGGGGCAGAGTATGGCTACACCTTC. Translated: CASSYLGAEYGYTF.

This clonotype was found a few times. The chain is built from TRBV19 and TRBJ2-2; 10 positions agree with TRBD2. The CDR3 has 15 amino acids. V lost 6 bases to trimming and J lost 6 bases; unmatched junction nucleotides: 7. Per the germline V gene, CDR1 is LNHDA and CDR2 is SQIVND (reference sequence). The CDR3 here is CASRTGTSVAGELFF. The CDR3 region has the DNA TGTGCCAGTAGGACCGGGACTAGCGTTGCCGGGGAGCTGTTTTTT.

The sample holds a few counts of this clonotype. The J gene is TRBJ1-1, the V gene TRBV5-8; no firm D call. Trimming removed 4 bases at V and 1 base at J, with 8 bases between. Germline V gene data show CDR1 as SGHTS and CDR2 as YDEGEE. The CDR3 spans 13 residues. For the CDR3, the DNA is TGTGCCAGCAGCATGGACTGGAACACTGAAGCTTTCTTT. As protein: CASSMDWNTEAFF. Full variable domain (remainder filled in from reference TRBV5-8 and TRBJ1-1): EAGVTQSPTHLIKTRGQQATLRCSPISGHTSVYWYQQALGLGLQFLLWYDEGEERNRGNFPPRFSGRQFPNYSSELNVNALELEDSALYLCASSMDWNTEAFFGQGTRLTVV.

This clonotype was detected many times. The chain joins TRBV2 to TRBJ2-5; the match to TRBD2 covers 9 bases. After removal of 3 bases from V and 8 bases from J, the junction contained 22 bases not matched to a gene. This CDR3 spans 19 amino acids. Germline V lookup: CDR1 SNHLY, CDR2 FYNNEI. Written as DNA, the CDR3 is TGTGCCAGCAGTGACAGGGCGGCCTTTAGCGGGAGTCGGACACCCACCCAGTACTTC. This translates into CASSDRAAFSGSRTPTQYF.

This clonotype has a handful of counts. The chain links TRBV5-1 to TRBJ1-6; a possible D gene is TRBD1 (5 bases). The germline CDR1 and CDR2 sequences are SGHRS and YFSETQ. The CDR3 has 16 amino acids. V was pared by 3 bases and J by 10 bases, with 20 bases between. The CDR3 is CASSWAGTAEASPLHF. The DNA for the CDR3 is TGCGCCAGCAGCTGGGCCGGGACGGCAGAGGCATCACCCCTCCACTTT.

This clonotype was observed many times. The chain links TRBV3-1 to TRBJ2-1; the match to TRBD2 covers 7 bases. V shed 2 bases and J 5 bases; nucleotides not matched to a gene: 9. This CDR3 region has 16 residues. CDR1 is LGHDT and CDR2 is YNNKEL in the germline V gene (reference sequence). Here the CDR3 reads CASSQLAAGPHNEQFF. CDR3 coding DNA: TGTGCCAGCAGCCAATTGGCAGCGGGACCCCACAATGAGCAGTTCTTC.

The chain couples TRBV6-2 or TRBV6-3 to TRBJ2-1; TRBD2 matches at 10 bases. The germline V gene encodes CDR1 MNHEY and CDR2 SVGEGT. The J segment lost 8 bases and the V segment lost 2 bases, leaving 15 bases of the junction unmatched. This CDR3 has 18 residues. The DNA of the CDR3 is TGTGCCAGCAGTTACGACGCTCTGGCTAGCGGGAGTAGGGATGAGCAGTTCTTC. Amino acid sequence: CASSYDALASGSRDEQFF.

This clonotype was recorded at least ten times. The J gene is TRBJ2-3, the V gene TRBV27; D might be TRBD2 (6 bases). Trimming took 0 bases from V and 2 from J, leaving 9 bases between them. This CDR3 is 15 amino acids long. CDR1 is MNHEY and CDR2 is SMNVEV in the germline V gene (reference sequence). The CDR3 is CASSLSSGHTDTQYF. CDR3 DNA sequence: TGTGCCAGCAGTTTATCCAGCGGGCACACAGATACGCAGTATTTT.